This T cell receptor beta chain is from a study of shared clonotypes between healthy human individuals. The study's findings and limits: Generation of non-shared clonotypes was less probable than generation of clonotypes shared by all four donors. It was anticipated that sequencing depth would influence how many clonotypes donors shared. The sole specimen, blood, was sampled, and tissue repertoires likely differ.

The germline gives CDR1 MNHEY, CDR2 SMNVEV (reference sequence). The CDR3 is made up of 15 amino acids. Trimming took 8 bases from V and 5 from J, leaving 21 bases between them. As handled by the study authors: ImmunoSEQ gave junction-only sequences without quality scores, so filtering differed. TCRdb's copy holds only in-frame clones and misses some; the assay was immunoSEQ multiplex PCR. V and J calls and clone size follow that table, whereas D and trimming were derived from the DNA. This sample has about 2.2 million clones; about 94% occur once, and the top ten carry under 2%. CD45RO-negative, CCR7-positively selected cells formed the naive CD8 fraction, excluding terminally differentiated effector memory CD45RA+ cells. This clone was seen just once. Its specificity is unknown.

The sample comprised naive CD8+ T cells from PBMCs. This TCR was recovered from a man aged 18 to 30 in good health. Some clones in this sample may be carry-over from other donors' samples. The chain is built from TRBV27 and TRBJ1-1, with D possibly matching TRBD1 (6 bases). This CDR3 is CASRLLWGAETEAFF. CDR3 DNA: TGTGCCAGCCGCTTGCTATGGGGGGCCGAAACTGAAGCTTTCTTT.